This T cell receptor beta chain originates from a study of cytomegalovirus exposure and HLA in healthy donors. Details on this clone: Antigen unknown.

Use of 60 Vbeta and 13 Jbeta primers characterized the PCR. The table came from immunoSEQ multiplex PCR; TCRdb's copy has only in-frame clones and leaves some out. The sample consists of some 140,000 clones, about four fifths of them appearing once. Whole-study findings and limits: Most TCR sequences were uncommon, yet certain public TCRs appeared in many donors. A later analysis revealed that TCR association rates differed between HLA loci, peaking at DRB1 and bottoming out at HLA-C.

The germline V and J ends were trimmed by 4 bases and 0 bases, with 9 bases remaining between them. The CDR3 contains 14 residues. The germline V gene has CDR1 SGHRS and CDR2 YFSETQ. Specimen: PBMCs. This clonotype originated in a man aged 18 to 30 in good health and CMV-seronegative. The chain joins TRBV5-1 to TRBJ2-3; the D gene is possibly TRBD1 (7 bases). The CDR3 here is CASSAGQSTDTQYF. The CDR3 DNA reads TGCGCCAGCAGCGCGGGACAGAGCACAGATACGCAGTATTTT.